This T cell receptor (beta chain) was sequenced during a study of CD8 T cells in ankylosing spondylitis. It was by quantitative 5'-RACE with molecular barcodes that TCR beta libraries were made. TCRdb itself ran the 5' RACE reads through MiXCR, one entry per CDR3 protein. The sample includes 200,000 or so distinct CDR3 sequences, around a sixth of them seen just once. Germline-derived CDR1 and CDR2 are LNHDA and SQIVND (reference sequence). V lost 6 bases and J lost 4, with 16 bases in between. CDR3 length: 15 amino acids. The chain couples TRBV19 to TRBJ1-3, with D tentatively TRBD1 (5 bases). The receptor comes from a male donor under 30 with ankylosing spondylitis or in good health (not recorded which). The sequencing input was blood, either unsorted or a sorted T cell fraction (not recorded which). CDR3 DNA sequence: TGTGCCAGTAGCTTCCTCGGGGGACTCGGAAACACCATATATTTT. The encoded protein is CASSFLGGLGNTIYF.